This record looks at one T cell receptor beta chain sequence and its context. Its matching antigen is unknown. This entry is derived from a study of identical twins. TCRdb re-derived calls from the 5' RACE reads in MiXCR, one entry per CDR3 protein. The table has 270,000 or so distinct CDR3 sequences, approximately 8.3% seen once. This CDR3 contains 15 residues. Per germline, CDR1 MDHEN and CDR2 SYDVKM. V was shortened by 6 bases and J by 0 bases, with 14 bases between the two germline ends. Study findings and constraints: Among monozygotic twins, out-of-frame TCR alpha sharing exceeded what models predicted. Carriage of fewer insertions was seen in abundant cord blood beta clonotypes, whereas memory repertoires showed none. Invariant cells of the MAIT and iNKT types might have partly distorted the zero-insertion analyses.

The same specimen was also included in a second study, on yellow fever vaccine responses in identical twins.

Material: CD8+ T cells sorted from blood. The clonotype originates from a woman aged 18-30 years in good health. The chain couples TRBV28 to TRBJ1-1; D unclear. The CDR3 DNA reads TGTGCCAGCAGCCCCGGGCCTCAAATGAACACTGAAGCTTTCTTT. Translating gives CASSPGPQMNTEAFF.